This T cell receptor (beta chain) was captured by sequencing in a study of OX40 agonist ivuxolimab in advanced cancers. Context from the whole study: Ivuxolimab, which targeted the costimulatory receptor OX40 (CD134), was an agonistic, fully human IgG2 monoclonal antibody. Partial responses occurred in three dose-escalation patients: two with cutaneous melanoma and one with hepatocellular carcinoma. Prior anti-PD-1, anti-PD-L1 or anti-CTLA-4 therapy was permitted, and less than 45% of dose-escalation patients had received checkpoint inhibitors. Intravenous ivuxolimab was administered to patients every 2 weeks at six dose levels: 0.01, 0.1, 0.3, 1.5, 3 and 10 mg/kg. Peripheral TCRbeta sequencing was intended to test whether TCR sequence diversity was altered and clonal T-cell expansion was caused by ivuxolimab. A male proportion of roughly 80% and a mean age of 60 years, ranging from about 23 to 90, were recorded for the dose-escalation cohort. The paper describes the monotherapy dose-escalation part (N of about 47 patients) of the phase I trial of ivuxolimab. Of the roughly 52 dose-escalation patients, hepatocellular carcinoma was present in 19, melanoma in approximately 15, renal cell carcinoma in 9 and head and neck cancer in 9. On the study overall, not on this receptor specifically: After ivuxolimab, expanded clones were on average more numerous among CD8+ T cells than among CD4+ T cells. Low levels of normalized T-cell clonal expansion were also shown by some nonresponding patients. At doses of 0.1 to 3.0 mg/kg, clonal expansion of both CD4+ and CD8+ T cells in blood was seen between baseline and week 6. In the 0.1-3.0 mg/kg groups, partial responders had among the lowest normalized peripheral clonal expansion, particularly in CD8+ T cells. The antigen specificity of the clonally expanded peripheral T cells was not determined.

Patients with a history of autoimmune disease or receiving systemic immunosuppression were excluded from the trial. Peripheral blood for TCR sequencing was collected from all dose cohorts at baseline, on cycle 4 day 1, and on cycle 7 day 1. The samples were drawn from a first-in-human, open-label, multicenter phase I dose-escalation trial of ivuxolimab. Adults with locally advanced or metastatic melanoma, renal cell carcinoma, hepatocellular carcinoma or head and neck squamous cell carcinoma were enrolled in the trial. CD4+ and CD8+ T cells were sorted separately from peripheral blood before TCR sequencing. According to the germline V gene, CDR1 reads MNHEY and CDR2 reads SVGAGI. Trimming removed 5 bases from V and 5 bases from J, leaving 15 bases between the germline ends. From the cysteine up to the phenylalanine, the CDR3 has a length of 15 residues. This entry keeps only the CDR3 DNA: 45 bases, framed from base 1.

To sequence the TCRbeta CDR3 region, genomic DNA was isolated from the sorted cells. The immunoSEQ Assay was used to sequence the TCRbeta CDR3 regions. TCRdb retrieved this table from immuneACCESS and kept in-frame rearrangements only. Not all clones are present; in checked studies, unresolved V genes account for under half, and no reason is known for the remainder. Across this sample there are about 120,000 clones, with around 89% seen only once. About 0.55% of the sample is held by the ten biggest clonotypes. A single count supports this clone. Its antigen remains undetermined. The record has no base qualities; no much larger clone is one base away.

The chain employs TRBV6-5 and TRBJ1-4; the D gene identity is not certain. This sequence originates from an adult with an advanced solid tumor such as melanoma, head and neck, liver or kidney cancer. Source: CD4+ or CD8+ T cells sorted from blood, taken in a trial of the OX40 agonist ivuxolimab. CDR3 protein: CASSHEVRGNEKLFF. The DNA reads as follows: TGTGCCAGCAGTCACGAGGTCAGAGGGAATGAAAAACTGTTTTTT.